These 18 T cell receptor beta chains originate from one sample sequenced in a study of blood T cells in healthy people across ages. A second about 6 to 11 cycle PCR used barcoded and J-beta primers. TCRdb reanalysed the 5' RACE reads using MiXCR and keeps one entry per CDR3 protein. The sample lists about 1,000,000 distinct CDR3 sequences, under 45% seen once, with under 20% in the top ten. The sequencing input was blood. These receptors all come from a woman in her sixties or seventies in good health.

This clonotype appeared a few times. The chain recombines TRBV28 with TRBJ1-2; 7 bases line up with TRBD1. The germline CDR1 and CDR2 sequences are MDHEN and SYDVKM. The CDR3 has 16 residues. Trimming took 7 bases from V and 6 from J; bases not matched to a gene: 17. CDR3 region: CASTQGGTGRNDGYTF. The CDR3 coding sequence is TGTGCCAGCACTCAAGGGGGCACGGGACGGAATGATGGCTACACCTTC.

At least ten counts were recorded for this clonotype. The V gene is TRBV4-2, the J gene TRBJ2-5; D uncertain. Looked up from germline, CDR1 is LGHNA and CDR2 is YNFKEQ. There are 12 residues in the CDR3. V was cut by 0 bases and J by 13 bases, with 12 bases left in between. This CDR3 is CASSQDDRVLYF. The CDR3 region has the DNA TGTGCCAGCAGCCAAGATGACCGGGTCCTGTACTTC.

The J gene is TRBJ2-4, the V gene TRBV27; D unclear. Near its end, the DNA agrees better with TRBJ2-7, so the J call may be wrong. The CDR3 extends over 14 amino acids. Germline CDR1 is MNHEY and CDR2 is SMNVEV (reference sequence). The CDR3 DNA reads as TGTGCCAGCAGTGTAAATCCCACGGTCTACGAGCAGTACTTC. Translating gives CASSVNPTVYEQYF.

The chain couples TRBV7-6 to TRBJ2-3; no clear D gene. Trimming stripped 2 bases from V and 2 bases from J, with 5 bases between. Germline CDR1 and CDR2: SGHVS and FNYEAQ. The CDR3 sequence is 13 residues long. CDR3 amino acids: CASSLFPTDTQYF. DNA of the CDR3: TGTGCCAGCAGCTTATTTCCCACAGATACGCAGTATTTT. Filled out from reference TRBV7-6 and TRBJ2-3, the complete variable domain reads GAGVSQSPRYKVTKRGQDVALRCDPISGHVSLYWYRQALGQGPEFLTYFNYEAQQDKSGLPNDRFSAERPEGSISTLTIQRTEQRDSAMYRCASSLFPTDTQYFGPGTRLTVL.

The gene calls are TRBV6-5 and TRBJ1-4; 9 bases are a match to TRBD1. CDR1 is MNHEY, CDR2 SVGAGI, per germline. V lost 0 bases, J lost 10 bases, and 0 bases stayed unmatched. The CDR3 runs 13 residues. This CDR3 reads CASSYSTGGKLFF. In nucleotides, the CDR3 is TGTGCCAGCAGTTACTCGACAGGGGGAAAACTGTTTTTT.

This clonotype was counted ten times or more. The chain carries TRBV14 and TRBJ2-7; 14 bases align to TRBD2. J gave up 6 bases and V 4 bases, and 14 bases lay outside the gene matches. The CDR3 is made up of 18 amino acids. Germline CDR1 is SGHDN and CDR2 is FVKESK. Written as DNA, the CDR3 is TGTGCCAGCAGCCTTTACACTTCGGGACTAGCGGGAGAAAGCGAGCAGTACTTC. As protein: CASSLYTSGLAGESEQYF.

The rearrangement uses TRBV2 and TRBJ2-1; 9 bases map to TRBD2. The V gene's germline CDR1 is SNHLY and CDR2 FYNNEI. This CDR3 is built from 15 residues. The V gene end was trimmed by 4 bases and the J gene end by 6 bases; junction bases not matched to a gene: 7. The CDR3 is CASSGGAGGGNEQFF. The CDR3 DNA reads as TGTGCCAGCAGTGGAGGGGCGGGAGGGGGCAATGAGCAGTTCTTC.

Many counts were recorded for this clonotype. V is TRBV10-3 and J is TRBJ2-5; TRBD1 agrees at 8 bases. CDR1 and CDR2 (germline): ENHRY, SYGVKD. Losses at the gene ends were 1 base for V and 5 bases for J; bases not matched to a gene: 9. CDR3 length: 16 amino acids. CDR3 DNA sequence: TGTGCCATCAGTGAGTGGCGGGACAGGACGGTGGAGACCCAGTACTTC. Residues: CAISEWRDRTVETQYF.

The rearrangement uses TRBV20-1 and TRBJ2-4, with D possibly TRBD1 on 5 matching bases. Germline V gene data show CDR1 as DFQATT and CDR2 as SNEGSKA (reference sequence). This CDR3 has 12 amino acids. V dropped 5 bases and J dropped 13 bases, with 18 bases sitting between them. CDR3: CSAPRQRREQYF. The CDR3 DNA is TGCAGTGCTCCCCGACAGCGACGAGAGCAGTACTTC.

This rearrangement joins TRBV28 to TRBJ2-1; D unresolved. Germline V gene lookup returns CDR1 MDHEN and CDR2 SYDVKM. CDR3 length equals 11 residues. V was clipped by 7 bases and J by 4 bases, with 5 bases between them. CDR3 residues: CASTVYNEQFF. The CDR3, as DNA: TGTGCCAGCACAGTATACAATGAGCAGTTCTTC.

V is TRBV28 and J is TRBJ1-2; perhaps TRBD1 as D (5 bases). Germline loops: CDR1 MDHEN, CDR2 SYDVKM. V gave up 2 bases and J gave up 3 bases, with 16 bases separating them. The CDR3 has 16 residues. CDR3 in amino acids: CASSLIRWGSYYGYTF. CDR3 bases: TGTGCCAGCAGTTTAATTCGCTGGGGCAGTTACTATGGCTACACCTTC.

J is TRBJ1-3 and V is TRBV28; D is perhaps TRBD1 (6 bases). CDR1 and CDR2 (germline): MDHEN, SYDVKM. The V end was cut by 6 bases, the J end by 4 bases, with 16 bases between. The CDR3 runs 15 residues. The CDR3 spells CASSIRGPGGNTIYF. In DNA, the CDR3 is TGTGCCAGCAGCATCAGGGGTCCAGGGGGAAACACCATATATTTT.

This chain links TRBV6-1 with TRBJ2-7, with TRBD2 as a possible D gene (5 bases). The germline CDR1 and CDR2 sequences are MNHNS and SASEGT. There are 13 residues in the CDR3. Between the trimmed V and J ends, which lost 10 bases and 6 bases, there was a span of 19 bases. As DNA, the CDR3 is TGTGCCACGGCCGGGATCATTGGGTTCGAGCAGTACTTC. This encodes CATAGIIGFEQYF.

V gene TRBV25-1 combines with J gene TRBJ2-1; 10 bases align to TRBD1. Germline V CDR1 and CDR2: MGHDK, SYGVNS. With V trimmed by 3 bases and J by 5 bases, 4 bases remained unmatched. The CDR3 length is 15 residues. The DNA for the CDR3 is TGTGCCAGCAGTGATAGGGGGACAGGGGACAATGAGCAGTTCTTC. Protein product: CASSDRGTGDNEQFF.

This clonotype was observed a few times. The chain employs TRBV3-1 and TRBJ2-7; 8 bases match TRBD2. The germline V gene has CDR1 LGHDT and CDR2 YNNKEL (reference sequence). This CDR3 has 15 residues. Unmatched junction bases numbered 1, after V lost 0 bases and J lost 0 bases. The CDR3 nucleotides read TGTGCCAGCAGCCAAGACGGGAGGGCCTCCTACGAGCAGTACTTC. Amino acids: CASSQDGRASYEQYF.

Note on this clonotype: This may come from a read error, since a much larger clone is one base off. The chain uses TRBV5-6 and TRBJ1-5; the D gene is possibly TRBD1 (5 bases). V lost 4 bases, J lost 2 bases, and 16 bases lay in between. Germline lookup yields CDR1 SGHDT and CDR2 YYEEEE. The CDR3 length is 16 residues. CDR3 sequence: CASSVGGLGGNQPQHF. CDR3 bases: TGTGCCAGCAGCGTGGGGGGGTTGGGGGGCAATCAGCCCCAGCATTTT.

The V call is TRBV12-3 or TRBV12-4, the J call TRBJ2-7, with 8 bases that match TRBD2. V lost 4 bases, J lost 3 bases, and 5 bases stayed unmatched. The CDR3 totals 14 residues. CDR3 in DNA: TGTGCCAGCAGTTATCTAGCGGGTATCTACGAGCAGTACTTC. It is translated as CASSYLAGIYEQYF.

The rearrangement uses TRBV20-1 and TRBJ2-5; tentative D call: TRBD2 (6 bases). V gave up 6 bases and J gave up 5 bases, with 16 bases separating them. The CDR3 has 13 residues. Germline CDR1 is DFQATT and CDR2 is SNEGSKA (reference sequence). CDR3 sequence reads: CSAPGAGRETQYF. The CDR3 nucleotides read TGCAGTGCCCCGGGAGCAGGGAGGGAGACCCAGTACTTC.